Sequencing of this T cell receptor (beta chain) was carried out in a study of shared clonotypes between healthy human individuals. This CDR3 region has 13 residues. The V and J ends lost 4 bases and 0 bases respectively, with 7 bases between them. Germline assignment: CDR1 SQVTM and CDR2 ANQGSEA. Sequencing was performed with immunoSEQ multiplex PCR; in TCRdb, only in-frame clones are kept and a portion is missing. The sample lists about 980,000 clones, approximately 76% occurring once. The source is a man in his late teens or twenties in good health. What was sequenced was memory CD4+ T cells sorted from blood. Subset: CD45RA-negative fraction. The chain links TRBV29-1 to TRBJ1-5; D is ambiguous. CDR3 in amino acids: CSVGGYSNQPQHF. In nucleotides, the CDR3 is TGCAGCGTTGGTGGGTATAGCAATCAGCCCCAGCATTTT.